A selection of T cell receptor beta chains follows, all from one sample in a study of cytomegalovirus exposure and HLA in healthy donors. Generated by immunoSEQ multiplex PCR, the TCRdb table keeps only in-frame clones and is missing some. This table has about 120,000 clones, about 76% appearing once. Sequencing was carried out using PBMCs. The source of these receptors is a woman aged 40 to 50 in good health and CMV-seronegative. Each CDR3 is given with its conserved first and last residue. The D gene is left open where the match is weak. Clone size is given for some rows only: seen once, a few or many times, or a class if the clone is expanded.

v_call	clone_size	j_call	d_call	cdr3_aa	cdr3_nt
TRBV5-1	NA	TRBJ2-7	TRBD1	CASSLTGTGVYEQYF	TGCGCCAGCAGCTTGACCGGGACAGGGGTCTACGAGCAGTACTTC
TRBV28	NA	TRBJ2-3	TRBD1	CASSSLGQGSGDTQYF	TGTGCCAGCAGTTCACTGGGACAGGGTTCAGGAGATACGCAGTATTTT
TRBV5-1	NA	TRBJ1-1	NA	CASSLSGMNTEAFF	TGCGCCAGCAGCTTGTCAGGGATGAACACTGAAGCTTTCTTT
TRBV28	few	TRBJ1-2	NA	CASSPTGTANYGYTF	TGTGCCAGCAGTCCCACAGGGACGGCTAACTATGGCTACACCTTC
TRBV9	NA	TRBJ1-2	TRBD1	CASSPRTGQIYGYTF	TGTGCCAGCAGCCCGAGGACAGGGCAAATCTATGGCTACACCTTC
TRBV18	NA	TRBJ1-1	NA	CASSSRGELEAFF	TGTGCCAGCTCATCCCGAGGCGAATTAGAAGCTTTCTTT
TRBV28	NA	TRBJ1-1	TRBD1	CASSSHRGRAEAFF	TGTGCCAGCAGTTCTCACAGGGGGCGAGCTGAAGCTTTCTTT
TRBV7-9	NA	TRBJ2-3	NA	CASSSPRETDTQYF	TGTGCCAGCAGCTCCCCTCGGGAAACAGATACGCAGTATTTT
TRBV7-2	NA	TRBJ1-5	TRBD1	CASSLGPGGNQPQHF	TGTGCCAGCAGCTTAGGTCCAGGGGGAAATCAGCCCCAGCATTTT
TRBV6-5	NA	TRBJ2-7	TRBD1	CASRDRGQTYEQYF	TGTGCCAGCAGGGACAGGGGGCAGACCTACGAGCAGTACTTC
TRBV2	NA	TRBJ1-1	NA	CASWEGWTEAFF	TGTGCCAGCTGGGAGGGTTGGACTGAAGCTTTCTTT
TRBV10-3	NA	TRBJ1-1	TRBD1	CAIREGDRENTEAFF	TGTGCCATCAGAGAAGGGGACAGGGAGAACACTGAAGCTTTCTTT
TRBV11-2	NA	TRBJ1-6	TRBD1	CASSRWTGSHNSPLHF	TGTGCCAGCAGCCGGTGGACAGGGTCACATAATTCACCCCTCCACTTT
TRBV7-9	NA	TRBJ1-1	TRBD1	CASSSEQGYGTEAFF	TGTGCCAGCAGCTCAGAACAGGGGTATGGCACTGAAGCTTTCTTT
TRBV7-6	NA	TRBJ2-2	TRBD1	CASSLASRGRGTGELFF	TGTGCCAGCAGCTTAGCGAGCAGGGGGCGCGGAACCGGGGAGCTGTTTTTT
TRBV18	NA	TRBJ2-3	NA	CASSPESTDTQYF	TGTGCCAGCTCACCTGAGTCTACAGATACGCAGTATTTT
TRBV6-1	NA	TRBJ2-7	TRBD2	CASSSGLADHYEQYF	TGTGCCAGCAGCTCGGGACTAGCGGACCACTACGAGCAGTACTTC
TRBV5-1	once	TRBJ2-3	TRBD2	CASSFWGRDTDTQYF	TGCGCCAGCAGCTTCTGGGGGAGGGACACAGATACGCAGTATTTT
TRBV27	NA	TRBJ2-2	NA	CASRPSKNPGELFF	TGTGCCAGCCGCCCGAGTAAGAATCCCGGGGAGCTGTTTTTT
TRBV25-1	NA	TRBJ1-6	NA	CASSDQTQGWVSPLHF	TGTGCCAGCAGTGATCAAACACAGGGCTGGGTTTCACCCCTCCACTTT
TRBV28	NA	TRBJ1-2	NA	CASSLGGTNYGYTF	TGTGCCAGCAGTTTAGGAGGTACTAACTATGGCTACACCTTC
TRBV6-1	once	TRBJ2-2	TRBD2	CASSEALLAGARGELFF	TGTGCCAGCAGTGAAGCGTTGCTAGCGGGGGCGAGAGGGGAGCTGTTTTTT
TRBV7-9	NA	TRBJ2-7	TRBD1	CASSGGTGRQYF	TGTGCCAGCAGCGGGGGGACAGGTCGCCAGTACTTC